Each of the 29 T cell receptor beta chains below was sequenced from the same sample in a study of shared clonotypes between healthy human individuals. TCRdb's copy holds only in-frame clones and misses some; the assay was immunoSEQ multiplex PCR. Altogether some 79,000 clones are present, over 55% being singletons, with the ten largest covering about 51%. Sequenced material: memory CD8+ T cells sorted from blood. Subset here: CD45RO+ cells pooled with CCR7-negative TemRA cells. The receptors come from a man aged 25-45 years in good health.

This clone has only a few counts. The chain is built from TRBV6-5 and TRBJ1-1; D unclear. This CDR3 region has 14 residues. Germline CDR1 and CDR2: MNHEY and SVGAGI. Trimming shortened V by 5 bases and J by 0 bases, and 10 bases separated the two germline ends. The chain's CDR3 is CASSRLALNTEAFF. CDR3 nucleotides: TGTGCCAGCAGTCGGCTGGCCTTGAACACTGAAGCTTTCTTT.

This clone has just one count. CDR3 residues: CASSSTRQFF. The CDR3 coding sequence is TGTGCCAGCAGCTCAACCCGACAGTTCTTC. This chain connects TRBV7-6 to TRBJ2-1; D gene uncertain. This CDR3 spans 10 amino acids. With 4 bases removed from V and 13 bases from J, the gap between germline ends came to 8 bases. Germline CDR1 reads SGHVS; CDR2 reads FNYEAQ. Together with reference TRBV7-6 and TRBJ2-1, the CDR3 gives the full variable domain: GAGVSQSPRYKVTKRGQDVALRCDPISGHVSLYWYRQALGQGPEFLTYFNYEAQQDKSGLPNDRFSAERPEGSISTLTIQRTEQRDSAMYRCASSSTRQFFGPGTRLTVL.

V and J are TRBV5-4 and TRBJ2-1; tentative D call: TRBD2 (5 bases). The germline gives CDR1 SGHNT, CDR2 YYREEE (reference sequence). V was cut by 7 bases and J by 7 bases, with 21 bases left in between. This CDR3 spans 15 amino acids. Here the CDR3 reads CASSAWTGNKNEQFF. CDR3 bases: TGTGCCAGCTCTGCCTGGACGGGAAATAAAAATGAGCAGTTCTTC. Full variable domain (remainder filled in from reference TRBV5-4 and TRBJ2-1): ETGVTQSPTHLIKTRGQQVTLRCSSQSGHNTVSWYQQALGQGPQFIFQYYREEENGRGNFPPRFSGLQFPNYSSELNVNALELDDSALYLCASSAWTGNKNEQFFGPGTRLTVL.

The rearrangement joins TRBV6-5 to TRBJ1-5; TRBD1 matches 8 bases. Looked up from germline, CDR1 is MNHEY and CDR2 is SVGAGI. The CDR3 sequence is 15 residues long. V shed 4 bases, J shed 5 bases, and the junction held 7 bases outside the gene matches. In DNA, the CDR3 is TGTGCCAGCAGTTTGACAGGGGCGGCCCATCAGCCCCAGCATTTT. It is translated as CASSLTGAAHQPQHF.

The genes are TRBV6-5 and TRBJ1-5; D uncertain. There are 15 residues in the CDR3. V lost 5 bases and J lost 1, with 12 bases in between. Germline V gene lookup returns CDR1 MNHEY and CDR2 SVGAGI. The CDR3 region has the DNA TGTGCCAGCAGTCAGCCCGGGCGGAGCAATCAGCCCCAGCATTTT. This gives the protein CASSQPGRSNQPQHF.

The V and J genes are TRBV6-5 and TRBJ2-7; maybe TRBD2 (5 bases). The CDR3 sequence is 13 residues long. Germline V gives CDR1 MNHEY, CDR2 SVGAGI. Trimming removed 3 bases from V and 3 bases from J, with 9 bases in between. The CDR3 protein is CASSYDGNYEQYF. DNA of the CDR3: TGTGCCAGCAGTTATGACGGGAACTACGAGCAGTACTTC.

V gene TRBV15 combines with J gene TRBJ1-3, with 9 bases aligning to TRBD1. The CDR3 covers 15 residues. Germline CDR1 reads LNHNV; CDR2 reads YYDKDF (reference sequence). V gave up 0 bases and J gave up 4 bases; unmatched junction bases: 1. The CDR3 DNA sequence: TGTGCCACCAGCAGAGAGGACAGGGGAGGAAACACCATATATTTT. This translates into CATSREDRGGNTIYF.

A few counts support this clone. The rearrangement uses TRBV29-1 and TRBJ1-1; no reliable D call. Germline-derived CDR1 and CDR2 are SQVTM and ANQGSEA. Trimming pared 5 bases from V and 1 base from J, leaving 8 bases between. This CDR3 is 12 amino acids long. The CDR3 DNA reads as TGCAGCGTTCATCCAGGGAACACTGAAGCTTTCTTT. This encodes CSVHPGNTEAFF.

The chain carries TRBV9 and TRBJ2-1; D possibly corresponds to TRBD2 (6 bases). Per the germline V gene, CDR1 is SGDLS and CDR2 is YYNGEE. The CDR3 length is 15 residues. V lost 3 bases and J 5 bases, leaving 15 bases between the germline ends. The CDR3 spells CASSAPAGTDNEQFF. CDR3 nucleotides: TGTGCCAGCAGCGCCCCGGCGGGAACTGACAATGAGCAGTTCTTC.

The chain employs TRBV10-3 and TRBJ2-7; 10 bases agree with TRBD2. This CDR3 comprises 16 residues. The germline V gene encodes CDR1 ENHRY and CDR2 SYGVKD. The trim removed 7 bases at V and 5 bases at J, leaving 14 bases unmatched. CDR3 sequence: CAITRTSGSPLDEQYF. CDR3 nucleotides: TGTGCCATCACCAGGACTAGCGGCTCTCCCCTAGACGAGCAGTACTTC.

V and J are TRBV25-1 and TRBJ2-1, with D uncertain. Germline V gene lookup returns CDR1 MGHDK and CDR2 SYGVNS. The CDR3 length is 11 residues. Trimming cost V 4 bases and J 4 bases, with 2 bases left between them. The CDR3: CASSGYNEQFF. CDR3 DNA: TGTGCCAGCAGTGGGTACAATGAGCAGTTCTTC.

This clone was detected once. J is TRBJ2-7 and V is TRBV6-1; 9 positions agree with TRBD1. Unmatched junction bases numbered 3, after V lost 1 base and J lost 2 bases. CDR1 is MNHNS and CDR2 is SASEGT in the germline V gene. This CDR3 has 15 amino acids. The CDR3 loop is CASSEGTGAPYEQYF. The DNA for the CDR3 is TGTGCCAGCAGTGAAGGGACAGGGGCCCCCTACGAGCAGTACTTC.

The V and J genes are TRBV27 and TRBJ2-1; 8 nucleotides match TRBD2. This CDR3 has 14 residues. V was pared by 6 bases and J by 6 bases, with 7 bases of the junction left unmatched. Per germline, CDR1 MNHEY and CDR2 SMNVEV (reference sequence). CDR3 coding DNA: TGTGCCAGCAGGCCAGGGACTAGTACCAATGAGCAGTTCTTC. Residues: CASRPGTSTNEQFF.

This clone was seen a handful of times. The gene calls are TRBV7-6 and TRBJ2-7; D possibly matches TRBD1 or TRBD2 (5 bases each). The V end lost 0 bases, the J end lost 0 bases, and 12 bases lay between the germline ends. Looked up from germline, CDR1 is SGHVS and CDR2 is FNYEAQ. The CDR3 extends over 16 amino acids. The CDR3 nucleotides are TGTGCCAGCAGCTTAGCGGCAGGGACCCTCTCCTACGAGCAGTACTTC. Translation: CASSLAAGTLSYEQYF.

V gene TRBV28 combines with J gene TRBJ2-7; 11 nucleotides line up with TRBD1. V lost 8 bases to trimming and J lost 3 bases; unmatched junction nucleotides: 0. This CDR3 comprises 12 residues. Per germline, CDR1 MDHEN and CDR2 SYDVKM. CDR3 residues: CASGTGGYEQYF. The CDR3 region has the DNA TGTGCCAGCGGGACAGGGGGCTACGAGCAGTACTTC.

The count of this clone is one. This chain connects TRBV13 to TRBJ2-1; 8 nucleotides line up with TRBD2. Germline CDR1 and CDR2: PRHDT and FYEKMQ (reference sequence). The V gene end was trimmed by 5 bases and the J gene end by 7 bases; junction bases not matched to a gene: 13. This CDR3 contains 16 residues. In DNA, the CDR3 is TGTGCCAGCAGCGAGCGACTCGGCGGGAGGACAAATGAGCAGTTCTTC. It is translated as CASSERLGGRTNEQFF.

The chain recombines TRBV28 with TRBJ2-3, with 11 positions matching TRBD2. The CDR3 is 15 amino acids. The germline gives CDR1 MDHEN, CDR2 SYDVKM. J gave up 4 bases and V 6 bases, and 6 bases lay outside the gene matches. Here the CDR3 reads CASRNPGLAADTQYF. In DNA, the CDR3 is TGTGCCAGCAGAAACCCGGGACTAGCGGCAGATACGCAGTATTTT. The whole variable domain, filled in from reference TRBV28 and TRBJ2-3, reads DVKVTQSSRYLVKRTGEKVFLECVQDMDHENMFWYRQDPGLGLRLIYFSYDVKMKEKGDIPEGYSVSREKKERFSLILESASTNQTSMYLCASRNPGLAADTQYFGPGTRLTVL.

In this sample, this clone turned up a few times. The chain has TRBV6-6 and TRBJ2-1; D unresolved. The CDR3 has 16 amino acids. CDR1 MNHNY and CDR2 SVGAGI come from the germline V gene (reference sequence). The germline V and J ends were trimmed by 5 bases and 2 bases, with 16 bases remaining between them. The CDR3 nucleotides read TGTGCCAGCAGTAAAATCCAAGGATCTCCCTACAATGAGCAGTTCTTC. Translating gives CASSKIQGSPYNEQFF.

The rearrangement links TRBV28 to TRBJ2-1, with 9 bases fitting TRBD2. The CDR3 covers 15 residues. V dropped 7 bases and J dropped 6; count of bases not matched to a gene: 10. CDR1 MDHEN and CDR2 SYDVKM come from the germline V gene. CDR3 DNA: TGTGCCAGCACCCGCGCGGGAGGGCCCGTCAATGAGCAGTTCTTC. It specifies CASTRAGGPVNEQFF.

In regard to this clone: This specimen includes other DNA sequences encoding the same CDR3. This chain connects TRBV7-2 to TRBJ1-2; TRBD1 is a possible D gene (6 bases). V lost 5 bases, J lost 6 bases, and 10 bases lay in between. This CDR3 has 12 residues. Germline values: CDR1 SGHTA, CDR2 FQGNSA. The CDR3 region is CASSPRTDGYTF. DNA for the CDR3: TGTGCCAGCAGCCCGCGGACAGATGGCTACACCTTC.

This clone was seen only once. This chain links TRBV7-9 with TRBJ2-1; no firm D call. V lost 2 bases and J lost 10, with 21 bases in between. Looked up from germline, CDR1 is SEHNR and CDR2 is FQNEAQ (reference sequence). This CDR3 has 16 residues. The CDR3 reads CASSLPSGGRGREQFF. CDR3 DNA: TGTGCCAGCAGCTTACCATCCGGTGGTCGCGGTAGAGAGCAGTTCTTC.

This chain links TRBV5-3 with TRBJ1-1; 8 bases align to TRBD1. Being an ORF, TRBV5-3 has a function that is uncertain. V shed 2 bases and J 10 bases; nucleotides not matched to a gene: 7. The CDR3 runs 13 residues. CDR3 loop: CARSLNRGNGAFF. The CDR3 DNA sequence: TGTGCCAGAAGCTTAAACAGGGGGAACGGAGCTTTCTTT.

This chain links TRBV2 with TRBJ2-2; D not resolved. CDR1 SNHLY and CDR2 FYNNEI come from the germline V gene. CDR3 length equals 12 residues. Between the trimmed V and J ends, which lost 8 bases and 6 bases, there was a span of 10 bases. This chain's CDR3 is CASPTRSGELFF. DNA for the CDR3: TGTGCCAGCCCTACCCGGTCCGGGGAGCTGTTTTTT. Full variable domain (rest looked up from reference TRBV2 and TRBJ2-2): EPEVTQTPSHQVTQMGQEVILRCVPISNHLYFYWYRQILGQKVEFLVSFYNNEISEKSEIFDDQFSVERPDGSNFTLKIRSTKLEDSAMYFCASPTRSGELFFGEGSRLTVL.

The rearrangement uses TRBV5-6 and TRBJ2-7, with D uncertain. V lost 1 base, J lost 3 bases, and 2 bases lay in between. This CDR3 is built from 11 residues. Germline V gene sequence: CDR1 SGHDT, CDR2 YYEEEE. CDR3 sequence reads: CASSLNYEQYF. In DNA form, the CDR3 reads TGTGCCAGCAGCTTGAACTACGAGCAGTACTTC.

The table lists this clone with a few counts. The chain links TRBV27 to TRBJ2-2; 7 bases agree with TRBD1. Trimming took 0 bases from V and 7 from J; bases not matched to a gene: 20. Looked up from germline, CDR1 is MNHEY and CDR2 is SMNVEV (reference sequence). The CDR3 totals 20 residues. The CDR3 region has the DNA TGTGCCAGCAGTTTATCTAGTCCAGCCCTTGAGGGGGCGCTTTTCGGGGAGCTGTTTTTT. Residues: CASSLSSPALEGALFGELFF.

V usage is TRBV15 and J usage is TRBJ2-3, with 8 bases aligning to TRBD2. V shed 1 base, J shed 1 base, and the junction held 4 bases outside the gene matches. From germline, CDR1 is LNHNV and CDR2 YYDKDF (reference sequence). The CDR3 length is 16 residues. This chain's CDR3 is CATSRGGAGGTDTQYF. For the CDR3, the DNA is TGTGCCACCAGCAGAGGGGGAGCGGGGGGCACAGATACGCAGTATTTT.

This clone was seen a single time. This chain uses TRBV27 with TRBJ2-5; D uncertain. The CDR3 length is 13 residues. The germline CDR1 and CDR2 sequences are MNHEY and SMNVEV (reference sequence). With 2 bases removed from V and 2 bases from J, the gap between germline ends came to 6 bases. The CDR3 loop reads CASSLVGQETQYF. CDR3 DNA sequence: TGTGCCAGCAGTTTAGTGGGACAAGAGACCCAGTACTTC.

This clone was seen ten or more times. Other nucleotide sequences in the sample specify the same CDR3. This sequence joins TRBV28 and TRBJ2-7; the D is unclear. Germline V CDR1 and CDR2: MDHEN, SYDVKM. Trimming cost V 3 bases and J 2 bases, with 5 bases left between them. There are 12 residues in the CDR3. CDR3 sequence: CASSFMTYEQYF. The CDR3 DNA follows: TGTGCCAGCAGTTTCATGACCTACGAGCAGTACTTC.

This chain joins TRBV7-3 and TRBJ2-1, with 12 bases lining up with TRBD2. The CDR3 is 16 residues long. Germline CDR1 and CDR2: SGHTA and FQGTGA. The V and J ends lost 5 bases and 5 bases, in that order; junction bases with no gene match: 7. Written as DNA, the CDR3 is TGTGCCAGCAGCGCAACGGGACTAGCGGGTGACAATGAGCAGTTCTTC. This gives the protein CASSATGLAGDNEQFF.